The rows below give T cell receptor beta chains drawn from one sample of a study of blood T cell repertoires in COVID-19. Repertoires were generated with immunoSEQ multiplex PCR, while TCRdb's copy carries only in-frame clones and drops some. The data show about 230,000 clones, approximately 90% seen once. Sequenced: PBMCs or T cells enriched from blood (not recorded which). The receptors were sampled from a woman aged 40 to 55 with acute COVID-19. CDR3s include the opening cysteine and the closing phenylalanine or tryptophan. D genes are given only for firm matches. A row's size may be missing; if present it is once, few, many or a size class.

clone_size	v_call	d_call	cdr3_length	j_call	cdr3_aa	cdr3_nt
NA	TRBV6-6	TRBD2	12	TRBJ2-3	CASSPLAGGRYF	TGTGCCAGCAGTCCTTTAGCGGGGGGGCGGTATTTT
NA	TRBV7-8	NA	12	TRBJ2-2	CASSRRAGELFF	NA
NA	TRBV27	NA	15	TRBJ1-6	CASSLQGGRNSPLHF	TGTGCCAGCAGTTTACAGGGTGGACGAAATTCACCCCTCCACTTT
few	TRBV29-1	TRBD2	13	TRBJ2-1	CSVESGLAAEQFF	TGCAGCGTTGAGTCGGGACTAGCAGCGGAGCAGTTCTTC
NA	TRBV3-1/TRBV3-2	NA	14	TRBJ1-1	CASSHRGLNTEAFF	TGTGCCAGCAGCCACAGGGGATTGAACACTGAAGCTTTCTTT
NA	TRBV19	TRBD1	16	TRBJ2-4	CASSPGQGRVKNIQYF	TGTGCCAGTAGTCCCGGACAGGGGCGCGTCAAAAACATTCAGTACTTC
NA	TRBV7-9	NA	14	TRBJ1-1	CASSLAQAPTEAFF	TGTGCCAGCAGCTTAGCACAGGCGCCCACTGAAGCTTTCTTT
NA	TRBV15	NA	16	TRBJ1-5	CATSRDLSGFNQPQHF	TGTGCCACCAGCAGAGATTTATCAGGGTTCAATCAGCCCCAGCATTTT
once	TRBV29-1	NA	11	TRBJ2-5	CSVGGEETQYF	TGCAGCGTTGGGGGGGAGGAGACCCAGTACTTC
NA	TRBV11-2	NA	14	TRBJ1-5	CASSFTGSNQPQHF	TGTGCCAGCAGCTTCACAGGGAGCAATCAGCCCCAGCATTTT
NA	TRBV30	NA	14	TRBJ1-2	CAWRRGGPNYGYTF	TGTGCCTGGAGGCGGGGCGGACCTAACTATGGCTACACCTTC